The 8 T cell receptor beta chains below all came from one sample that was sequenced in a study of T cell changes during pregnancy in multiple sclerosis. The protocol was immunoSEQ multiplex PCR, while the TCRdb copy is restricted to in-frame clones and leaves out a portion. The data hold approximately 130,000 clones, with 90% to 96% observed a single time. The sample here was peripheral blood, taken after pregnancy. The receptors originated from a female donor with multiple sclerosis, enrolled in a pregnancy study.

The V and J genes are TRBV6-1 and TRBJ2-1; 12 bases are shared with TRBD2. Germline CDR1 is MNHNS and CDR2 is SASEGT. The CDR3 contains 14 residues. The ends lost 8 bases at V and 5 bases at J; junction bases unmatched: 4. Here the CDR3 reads CASGLAGLHNEQFF. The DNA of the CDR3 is TGTGCCAGCGGACTAGCGGGGTTACACAATGAGCAGTTCTTC.

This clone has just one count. The CDR3 DNA reads TGTGCCAGCAGCCCCCAGACAGGATCTGGAAACACCATATATTTT. Translating gives CASSPQTGSGNTIYF. The V gene is TRBV9, the J gene TRBJ1-3, with D tentatively TRBD1 (6 bases). Germline-derived CDR1 and CDR2 are SGDLS and YYNGEE. V was cut by 4 bases and J by 1 base, with 12 bases left in between. CDR3 length: 15 amino acids.

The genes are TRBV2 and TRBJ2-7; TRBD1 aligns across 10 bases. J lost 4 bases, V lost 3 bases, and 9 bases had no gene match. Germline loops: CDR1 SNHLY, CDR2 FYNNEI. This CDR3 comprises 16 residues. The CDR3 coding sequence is TGTGCCAGCAGTGAGGAATTGGGACAGGGGTTGTACGAGCAGTACTTC. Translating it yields CASSEELGQGLYEQYF. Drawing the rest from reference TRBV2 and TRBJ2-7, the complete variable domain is EPEVTQTPSHQVTQMGQEVILRCVPISNHLYFYWYRQILGQKVEFLVSFYNNEISEKSEIFDDQFSVERPDGSNFTLKIRSTKLEDSAMYFCASSEELGQGLYEQYFGPGTRLTVT.

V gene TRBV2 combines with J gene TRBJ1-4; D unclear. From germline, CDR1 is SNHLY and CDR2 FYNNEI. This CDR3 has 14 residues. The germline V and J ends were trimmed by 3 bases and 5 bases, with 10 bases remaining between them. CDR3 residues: CASSDLRENEKLFF. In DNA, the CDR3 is TGTGCCAGCAGTGATCTACGGGAGAATGAAAAACTGTTTTTT.

The CDR3 DNA reads TGTGCCAGCAGCTATCTCCTGAACACTGAAGCTTTCTTT. It encodes CASSYLLNTEAFF. The chain links TRBV27 to TRBJ1-1, with D hard to call. Trimming took off 6 bases at V and 0 bases at J, with 8 bases between the two ends. The CDR3 consists of 13 residues. CDR1 and CDR2 from the germline V gene are MNHEY and SMNVEV (reference sequence).

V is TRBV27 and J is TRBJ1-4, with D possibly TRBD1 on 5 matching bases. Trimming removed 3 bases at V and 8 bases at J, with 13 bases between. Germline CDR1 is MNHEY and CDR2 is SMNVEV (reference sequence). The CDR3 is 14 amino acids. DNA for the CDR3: TGTGCCAGCAGTTTGGACGGGGGGTGGGAAAAACTGTTTTTT. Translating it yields CASSLDGGWEKLFF.

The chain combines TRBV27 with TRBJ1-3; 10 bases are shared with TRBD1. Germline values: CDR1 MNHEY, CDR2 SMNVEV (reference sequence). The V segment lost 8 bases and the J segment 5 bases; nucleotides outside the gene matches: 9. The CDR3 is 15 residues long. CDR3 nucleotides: TGTGCCAGCCGATCCGGGACAGGGGAACGAAACACCATATATTTT. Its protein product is CASRSGTGERNTIYF.

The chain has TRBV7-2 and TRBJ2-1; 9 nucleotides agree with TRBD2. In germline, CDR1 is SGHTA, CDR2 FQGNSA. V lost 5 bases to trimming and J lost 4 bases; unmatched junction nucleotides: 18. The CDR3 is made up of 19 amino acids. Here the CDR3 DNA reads TGTGCCAGCAGCAGCTTAGGTATAGGGGCGGGAGGGCCGTACAATGAGCAGTTCTTC. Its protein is CASSSLGIGAGGPYNEQFF.